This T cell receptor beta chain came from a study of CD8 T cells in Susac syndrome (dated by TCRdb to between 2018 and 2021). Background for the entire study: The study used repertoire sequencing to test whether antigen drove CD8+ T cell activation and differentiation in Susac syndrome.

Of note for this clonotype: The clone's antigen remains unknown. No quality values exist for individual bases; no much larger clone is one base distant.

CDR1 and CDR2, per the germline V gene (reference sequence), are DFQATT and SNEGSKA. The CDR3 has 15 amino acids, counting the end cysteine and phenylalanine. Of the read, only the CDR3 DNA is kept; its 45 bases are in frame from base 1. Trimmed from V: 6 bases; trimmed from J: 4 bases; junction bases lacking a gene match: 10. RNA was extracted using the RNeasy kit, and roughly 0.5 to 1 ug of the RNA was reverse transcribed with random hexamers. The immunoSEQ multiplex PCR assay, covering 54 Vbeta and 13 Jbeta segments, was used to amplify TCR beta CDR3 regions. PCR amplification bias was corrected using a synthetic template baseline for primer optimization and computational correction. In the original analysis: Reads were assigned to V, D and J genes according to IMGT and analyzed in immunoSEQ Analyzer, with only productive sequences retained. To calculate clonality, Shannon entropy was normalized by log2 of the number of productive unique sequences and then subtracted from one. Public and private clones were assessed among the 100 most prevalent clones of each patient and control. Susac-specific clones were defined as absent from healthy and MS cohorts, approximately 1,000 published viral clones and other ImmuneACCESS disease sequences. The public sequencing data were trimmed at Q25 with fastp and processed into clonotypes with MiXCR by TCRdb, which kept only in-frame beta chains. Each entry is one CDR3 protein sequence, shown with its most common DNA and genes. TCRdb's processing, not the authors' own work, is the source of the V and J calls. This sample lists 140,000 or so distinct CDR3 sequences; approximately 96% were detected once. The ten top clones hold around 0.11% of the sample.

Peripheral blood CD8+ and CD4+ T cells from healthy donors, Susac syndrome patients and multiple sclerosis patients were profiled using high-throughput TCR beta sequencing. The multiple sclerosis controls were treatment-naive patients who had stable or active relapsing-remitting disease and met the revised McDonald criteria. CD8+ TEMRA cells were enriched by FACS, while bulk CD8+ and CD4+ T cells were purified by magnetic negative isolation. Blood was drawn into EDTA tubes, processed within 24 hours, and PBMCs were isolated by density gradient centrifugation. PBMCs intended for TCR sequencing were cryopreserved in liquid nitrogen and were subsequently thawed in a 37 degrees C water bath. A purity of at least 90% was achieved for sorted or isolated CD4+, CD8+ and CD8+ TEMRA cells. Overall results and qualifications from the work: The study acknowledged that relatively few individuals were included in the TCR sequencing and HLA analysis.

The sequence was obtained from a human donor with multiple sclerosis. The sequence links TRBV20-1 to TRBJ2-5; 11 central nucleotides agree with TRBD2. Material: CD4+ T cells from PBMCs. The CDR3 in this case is CSASTLAGGAETQYF. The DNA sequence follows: TGCAGTGCCTCGACATTAGCGGGGGGGGCAGAGACCCAGTACTTC.